This passage covers 9 T cell receptor beta chains from one sample sequenced in a study of cytomegalovirus exposure and HLA in healthy donors. The PCR contained 60 Vbeta and 13 Jbeta primers. The table came from immunoSEQ multiplex PCR; TCRdb's copy has only in-frame clones and leaves some out. The sample has about 130,000 clones; 79% are singletons. Source material: PBMCs. These receptors originate from a man aged 35 to 55 in good health and CMV-seropositive.

This clone was detected a few times. V gene TRBV23-1 combines with J gene TRBJ1-1; 10 positions match TRBD1. TRBV23-1 falls under the ORF class, with uncertain function. Losses at the gene ends were 4 bases for V and 4 bases for J; bases not matched to a gene: 15. The CDR3 is 18 residues long. The CDR3 loop is CASSPRDRGMREGTEAFF. The CDR3 region has the DNA TGCGCCAGCAGTCCCCGGGACAGGGGTATGAGGGAGGGCACTGAAGCTTTCTTT.

The V gene is TRBV11-3, the J gene TRBJ1-2, with 7 bases aligning to TRBD1. After removal of 1 base from V and 10 bases from J, the junction contained 3 bases not matched to a gene. The CDR3 sequence is 12 residues long. Germline-derived CDR1 and CDR2 are SGHNT and YENEEA. The DNA for the CDR3 is TGTGCCAGCAGCTTAGGAGGGGGCGACTACACCTTC. The encoded protein is CASSLGGGDYTF.

This rearrangement joins TRBV2 to TRBJ1-2, with TRBD1 identical over 7 bases. Germline V gene data show CDR1 as SNHLY and CDR2 as FYNNEI. The ends lost 7 bases at V and 8 bases at J; junction bases unmatched: 10. The length of the CDR3 is 13 residues. This CDR3 is CASTYDRVRGYTF. The CDR3 DNA follows: TGTGCCAGCACCTACGACAGGGTGCGAGGCTACACCTTC.

This CDR3 reads CASSTDRGRTEAFF. DNA for the CDR3: TGTGCCAGCAGTACCGACAGGGGAAGGACTGAAGCTTTCTTT. The V gene is TRBV6-5, the J gene TRBJ1-1; 8 bases line up with TRBD1. Trimming at V came to 5 bases and at J to 5 bases, leaving 7 bases not matched to a gene. This CDR3 is 14 amino acids long. Germline V gene lookup returns CDR1 MNHEY and CDR2 SVGAGI.

There are a few counts of this clone. The chain couples TRBV2 to TRBJ2-3, with 9 nucleotides matching TRBD2. The CDR3 runs to 14 residues. The V gene's germline CDR1 is SNHLY and CDR2 FYNNEI. V gave up 6 bases and J gave up 2 bases; unmatched junction bases: 3. CDR3 amino acids: CASRLAGATDTQYF. The CDR3 DNA follows: TGTGCCAGCAGGTTAGCGGGAGCCACAGATACGCAGTATTTT.

V and J are TRBV27 and TRBJ2-2, with 9 nucleotides matching TRBD2. V lost 5 bases, J lost 6 bases, and 7 bases stayed unmatched. The CDR3 is 15 amino acids. Germline V gives CDR1 MNHEY, CDR2 SMNVEV (reference sequence). The CDR3 nucleotides are TGTGCCAGCAGTCCCCGACTAGCGGTCGCCGGGGAGCTGTTTTTT. Residues: CASSPRLAVAGELFF.

This clone has just one count. J is TRBJ2-1 and V is TRBV5-1; weak D call: TRBD2 (6 bases). CDR1 is SGHRS, CDR2 YFSETQ, per germline. Trimming left V 1 base short and J 10 bases short, with 18 bases between. CDR3 size: 15 residues. The CDR3 nucleotides are TGCGCCAGCAGCTTGACCGGGACTTCCCCTAAGGAGCAGTTCTTC. Its translation: CASSLTGTSPKEQFF. Full variable domain (remainder filled in from reference TRBV5-1 and TRBJ2-1): KAGVTQTPRYLIKTRGQQVTLSCSPISGHRSVSWYQQTPGQGLQFLFEYFSETQRNKGNFPGRFSGRQFSNSRSEMNVSTLELGDSALYLCASSLTGTSPKEQFFGPGTRLTVL.

The chain carries TRBV6-1 and TRBJ1-3; maybe TRBD1 (5 bases). The CDR3 extends over 15 amino acids. V was cut by 7 bases and J by 1 base, with 14 bases left in between. CDR1 is MNHNS, CDR2 SASEGT, per germline. This CDR3 reads CASTLWGGSGNTIYF. CDR3 in DNA: TGTGCCAGCACCCTTTGGGGGGGTTCTGGAAACACCATATATTTT.

This clone was observed a few times. The chain carries TRBV6-1 and TRBJ2-5; no firm D call. V was trimmed by 0 bases and J by 3 bases, leaving 8 bases between them. CDR1 MNHNS and CDR2 SASEGT come from the germline V gene. The CDR3 covers 14 residues. DNA for the CDR3: TGTGCCAGCAGTGAAGCGAGGTACAAAGAGACCCAGTACTTC. Its translation: CASSEARYKETQYF.